Listed below are T cell receptor beta chains from one sample, sequenced in a study of blood T cell repertoires in COVID-19. The table came from immunoSEQ multiplex PCR; TCRdb's copy has only in-frame clones and leaves some out. The repertoire has about 80,000 clones, more than 70% of them found once; the top ten carry roughly 15%. Material: peripheral blood. The origin of the receptors is a man between 65 and 85 years old with active or convalescent COVID-19. Each CDR3 is given with its conserved first and last residue. D genes are given only for firm matches. Expanded clones get a size class; other rows say once, few or many, or leave the size out.

v_call	d_call	clone_size	j_call	cdr3_aa	cdr3_nt
TRBV2	TRBD1	.	TRBJ1-2	CASGVQGAGGYTF	TGTGCCAGCGGGGTTCAGGGGGCAGGCGGCTACACCTTC
TRBV29-1	.	.	TRBJ2-7	CSVGAANSYEQYF	TGCAGCGTTGGCGCGGCAAACTCCTACGAGCAGTACTTC
TRBV4-1	.	once	TRBJ2-1	CASSHQGITNEQFF	TGCGCCAGCAGCCACCAGGGGATAACCAATGAGCAGTTCTTC
TRBV10-3	.	.	TRBJ2-3	CASKVGGTDTQYF	TGTGCCTCTAAGGTCGGGGGCACAGATACGCAGTATTTT
TRBV3-1/TRBV3-2	.	once	TRBJ2-7	CASSQTGYEQYF	TGTGCCAGCAGCCAGACGGGCTACGAGCAGTACTTC
TRBV28	.	.	TRBJ1-1	CASSLASETMNTEAFF	TGTGCCAGCAGTTTGGCCAGCGAAACTATGAACACTGAAGCTTTCTTT
TRBV9	.	.	TRBJ2-7	CASSVAGAGIEQYF	TGTGCCAGCAGCGTCGCGGGGGCGGGGATTGAGCAGTACTTC
TRBV11-3	.	.	TRBJ2-2	CASSLVPVTGELFF	TGTGCCAGCAGCTTAGTACCAGTCACCGGGGAGCTGTTTTTT
TRBV12-3/TRBV12-4	.	.	TRBJ1-2	CASSFAGDDGYTF	TGTGCCAGCAGTTTTGCCGGAGACGACGGCTACACCTTC
TRBV10-3	.	few	TRBJ2-3	CAIASAVADTQYF	TGTGCCATTGCTAGCGCGGTGGCAGATACGCAGTATTTT
TRBV4-1	.	.	TRBJ1-6	CASSQVTQGNSPLHF	TGCGCCAGCAGCCAAGTTACCCAGGGAAATTCACCCCTCCACTTT
TRBV27	TRBD1	once	TRBJ2-2	CASRRQGGNTGELFF	TGTGCCAGCAGAAGACAGGGGGGAAACACCGGGGAGCTGTTTTTT
TRBV9	TRBD2	few	TRBJ2-5	CASSVSGGALETQYF	TGTGCCAGCAGCGTGAGCGGGGGGGCCTTAGAGACCCAGTACTTC
TRBV9	.	.	TRBJ1-3	CASSVGHQISGNTIYF	TGTGCCAGCAGCGTAGGCCACCAGATCTCTGGAAACACCATATATTTT
TRBV2	.	.	TRBJ1-2	CASSEIVAARGYTF	TGTGCCAGCAGTGAAATTGTGGCCGCTAGGGGCTACACCTTC
TRBV5-4	.	.	TRBJ2-5	CASGTAGGAAETQYF	TGTGCCAGCGGAACAGCGGGCGGGGCGGCAGAGACCCAGTACTTC